The 2 T cell receptor beta chains presented below share a single source sample, sequenced in a study of PD-L1 blockade in urothelial cancer (dated by TCRdb to 2016 to 2017). The sample's time point label is to be understood as: pretreatment peripheral blood. Receptor libraries were prepared by the immunoSEQ multiplex PCR assay. TCRdb's version of the immuneACCESS table is confined to in-frame rearrangements and falls short of the full clone set. An unresolved V gene accounts for under half of the shortfall where checked; the remainder is of unknown origin. Counted in this sample were under 55,000 clones; around four fifths of them appeared once. Together, the top ten hold 3% to 4% of the sample. Sequenced material: PBMCs, taken around atezolizumab (anti-PD-L1) treatment. Receptors were obtained from a man aged 65 to 79 with urothelial cancer.

V gene TRBV2 combines with J gene TRBJ2-7; 7 bases line up with TRBD1. The CDR3 is 17 residues long. Germline CDR1 and CDR2: SNHLY and FYNNEI. J was trimmed by 0 bases and V by 6 bases; bases with no gene match: 14. The chain's CDR3 is CASSRAATGFSSYEQYF. The DNA for the CDR3 is TGTGCCAGCAGCAGAGCAGCGACAGGGTTCAGCTCCTACGAGCAGTACTTC.

The rearrangement links TRBV5-6 to TRBJ1-2; 7 positions match TRBD1. The length of the CDR3 is 14 residues. V gave up 4 bases and J gave up 7 bases; unmatched junction bases: 10. Germline V gene lookup returns CDR1 SGHDT and CDR2 YYEEEE. Here the CDR3 DNA reads TGTGCCAGCAGCCGACAGGGTTCTCGGGGTGGCTACACCTTC. Translating it yields CASSRQGSRGGYTF.